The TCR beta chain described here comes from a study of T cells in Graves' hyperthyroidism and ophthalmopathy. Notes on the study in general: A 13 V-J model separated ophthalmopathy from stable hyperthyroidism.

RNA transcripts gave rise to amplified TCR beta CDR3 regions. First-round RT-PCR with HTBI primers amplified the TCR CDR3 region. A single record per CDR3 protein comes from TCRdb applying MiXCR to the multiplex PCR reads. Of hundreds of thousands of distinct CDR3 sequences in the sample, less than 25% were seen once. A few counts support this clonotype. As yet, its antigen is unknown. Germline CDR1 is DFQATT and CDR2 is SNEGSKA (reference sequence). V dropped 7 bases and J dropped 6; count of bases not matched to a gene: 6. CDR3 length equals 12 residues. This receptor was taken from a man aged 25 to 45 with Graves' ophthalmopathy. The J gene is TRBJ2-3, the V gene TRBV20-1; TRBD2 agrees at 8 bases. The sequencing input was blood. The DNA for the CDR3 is TGCAGTGAGGGGACTAGTCGTGATACGCAGTATTTT. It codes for CSEGTSRDTQYF.